The 7 T cell receptor beta chains in this list originate from one sample, sequenced in a study of T cells after yellow fever vaccination. TCRdb ran MiXCR on the 5' RACE reads and lists one entry per CDR3 protein. The table includes approximately 120,000 distinct CDR3 sequences, roughly 15% detected once. Sequences were derived from CD8+ T cells sorted from PBMCs, sampled 5 days after the yellow fever booster vaccination. The receptor source for this set is a man between 18 and 29 years old who received the YFV17D yellow fever vaccine.

J is TRBJ1-1 and V is TRBV4-1; D not resolved. Per the germline V gene, CDR1 is MGHRA and CDR2 is YSYEKL. The CDR3 covers 15 residues. The V and J ends lost 4 bases and 0 bases respectively, with 12 bases between them. The CDR3 nucleotides read TGCGCCAGCAGCCTTCACGGGCAGCTGAACACTGAAGCTTTCTTT. This translates into CASSLHGQLNTEAFF.

The CDR3 spells CASGPRTETQYF. Written as DNA, the CDR3 is TGTGCCAGCGGGCCTCGAACGGAGACCCAGTACTTC. The rearrangement joins TRBV5-4 to TRBJ2-5; no definite D call. V was cut by 7 bases and J by 5 bases, with 12 bases left in between. Germline-derived CDR1 and CDR2 are SGHNT and YYREEE (reference sequence). The CDR3 consists of 12 residues.

This clonotype occurred a few times. The V gene is TRBV7-6, the J gene TRBJ2-1, with TRBD1 identical over 7 bases. Unmatched junction bases numbered 7, after V lost 1 base and J lost 10 bases. CDR1 and CDR2 from the germline V gene are SGHVS and FNYEAQ. The CDR3 is made up of 14 amino acids. The CDR3, as DNA: TGTGCCAGCAGCTTAGACACGACAGGGTCGGAGCAGTTCTTC. Translation: CASSLDTTGSEQFF. The variable domain in full, completed from reference TRBV7-6 and TRBJ2-1, reads GAGVSQSPRYKVTKRGQDVALRCDPISGHVSLYWYRQALGQGPEFLTYFNYEAQQDKSGLPNDRFSAERPEGSISTLTIQRTEQRDSAMYRCASSLDTTGSEQFFGPGTRLTVL.

This clonotype appeared many times. This rearrangement joins TRBV29-1 to TRBJ1-2; D unclear. V was trimmed by 3 bases and J by 6 bases, leaving 11 bases between them. CDR1 and CDR2 from the germline V gene are SQVTM and ANQGSEA. CDR3 length: 12 residues. CDR3 amino acids: CSVDSPSDGYTF. Here the CDR3 DNA reads TGCAGCGTTGACTCCCCCTCTGATGGCTACACCTTC.

This clonotype was counted at least ten times. The rearrangement uses TRBV6-2 or TRBV6-3 and TRBJ2-7; TRBD2 matches at 8 bases. CDR3 size: 16 residues. The V gene's germline CDR1 is MNHEY and CDR2 SVGEGT. The ends lost 5 bases at V and 5 bases at J; junction bases unmatched: 14. CDR3: CASSRAPRGGSDEQYF. In nucleotides, the CDR3 is TGTGCCAGCAGTCGAGCGCCCCGGGGGGGTAGCGACGAGCAGTACTTC.

The chain combines TRBV12-3 or TRBV12-4 with TRBJ2-1; 9 bases are shared with TRBD2. Trimming took 7 bases from V and 10 from J; bases not matched to a gene: 17. The CDR3 loop spans 16 amino acids. The CDR3, as DNA: TGTGCCAGCACCCCGATTGGTAGCGGGGGAATGGGCGAGCAGTTCTTC. It codes for CASTPIGSGGMGEQFF.

This clonotype appeared a few times. This chain links TRBV4-3 with TRBJ2-4; D unclear. Trimming took off 1 base at V and 6 bases at J, with 10 bases between the two ends. In germline, CDR1 is LGHNA, CDR2 YSLEER. This CDR3 has 14 residues. The CDR3 here is CASSQARSANIQYF. CDR3 in DNA: TGCGCCAGCAGCCAAGCGCGGTCTGCAAACATTCAGTACTTC.